This TCR beta chain appears in the sequencing data of a study of cytomegalovirus exposure and HLA in healthy donors. It was with 60 Vbeta and 13 Jbeta primers that the PCR ran. Original processing methods: The count from a later analysis was 60 million to 85 million unique TCR beta chains, about 10 million of them shared. Only in-frame clones appear in the TCRdb table, and some are missing; sequencing was by immunoSEQ multiplex PCR. The V and J calls and clone size are taken from that table; D and trimming were inferred from the DNA. The data contain 100,000 to 150,000 clones, 78% of them singletons. Study observations and caveats: As a later analysis showed, a missense DCLRE1C variant was linked to trimming of TCR beta V- and J-genes. Both high specificity and high sensitivity reportedly marked the classifier's diagnosis of cytomegalovirus status.

Germline assignment: CDR1 MNHNS and CDR2 SASEGT. Between the trimmed V and J ends, which lost 6 bases and 6 bases, there was a span of 20 bases. The CDR3 is 15 residues long. This clone was counted once. Its matching antigen is unknown. This clonotype was sampled from a female donor in good health and CMV-seronegative. The material sequenced was PBMCs. The J gene is TRBJ1-2, the V gene TRBV6-1, with a possible D match to TRBD1 (5 bases). CDR3 DNA: TGTGCCAGCAGCAGGGACTCTGCGTTTTGGGATGGCTACACCTTC. Protein: CASSRDSAFWDGYTF.